This T cell receptor beta chain is from a study of cytomegalovirus exposure and HLA in healthy donors. The CDR3 runs to 15 residues. The V and J ends lost 3 bases and 2 bases respectively, with 12 bases between them. CDR1 is LNHNV, CDR2 YYDKDF, per germline (reference sequence). PCR amplification relied on 60 Vbeta primers (plus 13 Jbeta primers). Per the original methods: Around 9.9 million shared chains were among the approximately 80 million unique TCR beta chains that a later analysis counted. Here immunoSEQ multiplex PCR was the method, and the copy in TCRdb shows in-frame clones only, minus some. D and trimming were read from the DNA, whereas the V and J calls and clone size are those reported in that table. The sample yields around 140,000 clones, over 65% seen once. Whole-study results and caveats: Later, an analysis showed that TCR beta chains associated with HLA were more clonally expanded than others that were equally common. Reported performance of the classifier showed diagnosis of cytomegalovirus status with high specificity and sensitivity. TRBV6-2, TRBV6-3 and some other V segments were unresolvable in 87-base-pair reads.

This clone turned up a few times. Its cognate antigen is unknown. This sequence joins TRBV15 and TRBJ2-3, with TRBD2 as a possible D gene (5 bases). Sequenced input: PBMCs. The clonotype comes from a female donor in good health and CMV-seropositive. The CDR3 DNA follows: TGTGCCACCAGCAGTTCCCGGGAACCCACAGATACGCAGTATTTT. Its protein is CATSSSREPTDTQYF.